The 6 T cell receptor beta chains presented below share a single source sample, sequenced in a study of OX40 agonist ivuxolimab in advanced cancers. Data came from immunoSEQ multiplex PCR; TCRdb stores just in-frame clones and leaves some out. The top ten clones hold around 20% of a sample with 75,000 to 80,000 clones, 94% of them seen once. The source was CD4+ or CD8+ T cells sorted from blood, collected in a trial of the OX40 agonist ivuxolimab. The origin of the receptors is an adult with an advanced solid tumor such as melanoma, head and neck, liver or kidney cancer.

V gene TRBV18 combines with J gene TRBJ2-3, with 10 bases lining up with TRBD1. This CDR3 comprises 15 residues. Per germline, CDR1 KGHSH and CDR2 LQKENI. After removal of 3 bases from V and 4 bases from J, the junction contained 4 bases not matched to a gene. The CDR3 region has the DNA TGTGCCAGCTCACCGACAGGGGGCTTCTCAGATACGCAGTATTTT. Protein sequence: CASSPTGGFSDTQYF.

The chain carries TRBV27 and TRBJ2-1; TRBD2 matches 10 bases. Germline V lookup: CDR1 MNHEY, CDR2 SMNVEV (reference sequence). Unmatched junction bases numbered 5, after V lost 2 bases and J lost 7 bases. The CDR3 spans 15 residues. This chain's CDR3 is CASSLRTSGPNEQFF. The CDR3 region has the DNA TGTGCCAGCAGTTTACGGACTAGCGGACCTAATGAGCAGTTCTTC.

The chain couples TRBV6-6 to TRBJ1-2, with D maybe TRBD1 (5 bases). The ends were cut back, 7 bases at V and 11 bases at J, with 20 bases in the middle. Per germline, CDR1 MNHNY and CDR2 SVGAGI (reference sequence). The CDR3 extends over 13 amino acids. Written as DNA, the CDR3 is TGTGCCAGCACCTACGGTGCGGGGACGGTATACACCTTC. Protein: CASTYGAGTVYTF.

The CDR3 sequence: CASSLDVETYEQYF. DNA for the CDR3: TGTGCCAGCAGCCTGGACGTAGAAACCTACGAGCAGTACTTC. The rearrangement uses TRBV7-6 and TRBJ2-7; D not resolved. The CDR3 has 14 amino acids. Germline V gives CDR1 SGHVS, CDR2 FNYEAQ. Trimming stripped 5 bases from V and 2 bases from J, with 13 bases between.

V gene TRBV6-6 combines with J gene TRBJ2-7, with 8 bases that match TRBD2. CDR1 and CDR2 (germline): MNHNY, SVGAGI (reference sequence). Trimming at V came to 4 bases and at J to 5 bases, leaving 4 bases not matched to a gene. This CDR3 has 13 residues. In nucleotides, the CDR3 is TGTGCCAGCAGTTCTCGGGGGGGCAACGAGCAGTACTTC. It is translated as CASSSRGGNEQYF.

The chain links TRBV13 to TRBJ1-2, with 10 bases fitting TRBD1. The CDR3 is 15 residues long. The V gene's germline CDR1 is PRHDT and CDR2 FYEKMQ (reference sequence). With 5 bases clipped from V and 5 bases from J, the junction kept 8 bases outside the gene matches. The CDR3 nucleotides read TGTGCCAGCAGCAAAGGGACAGGGGAGGGTTATGGCTACACCTTC. This gives the protein CASSKGTGEGYGYTF.